The 13 T cell receptor beta chains below come from one sample, sequenced in a study of blood T cells in healthy people across ages (dated by TCRdb to between 2014 and 2017). Receptor amplification or capture employed 5' RACE. These reads were obtained on an Illumina HiSeq 2500. A second 7 to 11 cycle PCR used a sample-barcoded 5' primer and a J-beta primer mix. TCRdb handled the public reads itself, with Q25 trimming in fastp and clone calling in MiXCR, and kept productive beta chains. Every CDR3 protein is listed once, alongside the most common genes and DNA of its rows. For this sample there are roughly 860,000 distinct CDR3 sequences; around 68% appear just once. Together, the top ten hold 28% of the sample. Specimen: blood. Receptors were obtained from a young man in good health.

The chain has TRBV25-1 and TRBJ2-5; 11 bases match TRBD2. V lost 1 base, J lost 1 base, and 5 bases stayed unmatched. The CDR3 is 17 residues long. Germline assignment: CDR1 MGHDK and CDR2 SYGVNS. CDR3 DNA: TGTGCCAGCAGTGAATGGGCTAGCGGGGGGATCCAAGAGACCCAGTACTTC. It codes for CASSEWASGGIQETQYF.

V usage is TRBV29-1 and J usage is TRBJ1-1, with 7 bases matching TRBD1. There are 11 residues in the CDR3. Germline trimming cut 6 bases from V and 6 bases from J; bases unmatched to any gene: 4. From germline, CDR1 is SQVTM and CDR2 ANQGSEA. In DNA form, the CDR3 reads TGCAGCGTCGCGGGACAGCCTGAAGCTTTCTTT. Amino acids: CSVAGQPEAFF.

The chain joins TRBV13 to TRBJ1-2; weak D call: TRBD1 (6 bases). This CDR3 is 15 amino acids long. V lost 5 bases, J lost 2 bases, and 15 bases lay in between. The germline V gene encodes CDR1 PRHDT and CDR2 FYEKMQ (reference sequence). CDR3 region: CASSLSGGLNYGYTF. DNA of the CDR3: TGTGCCAGCAGCCTGAGCGGGGGCCTAAACTATGGCTACACCTTC.

The table lists this clonotype with a few counts. The V gene is TRBV12-3 or TRBV12-4, the J gene TRBJ2-3; D remains ambiguous. The CDR3 spans 15 residues. V was pared by 7 bases and J by 2 bases, with 16 bases between. Here the CDR3 reads CASTKRLGYTDTQYF. In DNA, the CDR3 is TGTGCCAGCACCAAGCGTTTGGGATACACAGATACGCAGTATTTT.

The CDR3 loop is CASSHSPPGATSYNEQFF. CDR3 DNA: TGCGCCAGCAGCCATTCCCCCCCCGGGGCCACCTCCTACAATGAGCAGTTCTTC. The rearrangement links TRBV4-3 to TRBJ2-1; D is perhaps TRBD1 or TRBD2 (5 bases each). Germline V lookup: CDR1 LGHNA, CDR2 YSLEER. CDR3 length: 18 residues. V was clipped by 3 bases and J by 0 bases, with 18 bases between them.

This clonotype has ten or more counts. V usage is TRBV20-1 and J usage is TRBJ2-7; the D gene could be TRBD1 or TRBD2 (6 bases each). Trimming cost V 2 bases and J 10 bases, with 24 bases left between them. Per the germline V gene, CDR1 is DFQATT and CDR2 is SNEGSKA (reference sequence). The CDR3 extends over 15 amino acids. Here the CDR3 reads CSARWGASTYKDQYF. The CDR3 DNA follows: TGCAGTGCTAGATGGGGGGCTAGCACGTATAAGGATCAGTACTTC.

This rearrangement joins TRBV5-1 to TRBJ2-3; 8 bases are a match to TRBD2. The germline CDR1 and CDR2 sequences are SGHRS and YFSETQ. CDR3 length equals 15 residues. The junction had 8 bases not matched to a gene; V was cut back by 4 bases and J by 4 bases. CDR3 DNA: TGCGCCAGCAGCCCTGAGGGACTAGTTCCAGATACGCAGTATTTT. Amino acid sequence: CASSPEGLVPDTQYF.

This clonotype was counted at least ten times. The chain recombines TRBV6-2 or TRBV6-3 with TRBJ1-6; the D gene is possibly TRBD1 (5 bases). With 6 bases removed from V and 5 bases from J, the gap between germline ends came to 14 bases. The CDR3 has 15 amino acids. Germline CDR1 is MNHEY and CDR2 is SVGEGT. CDR3 loop: CASREFQGDNSPLHF. The CDR3 DNA sequence: TGTGCCAGCAGAGAGTTTCAGGGCGATAATTCACCCCTCCACTTT.

CDR3 DNA: TGTGCCAGCAGCGCGCCCCGGACAGGGGGCATGAATACGCAGTATTTT. It specifies CASSAPRTGGMNTQYF. This rearrangement joins TRBV9 to TRBJ2-3, with 11 bases lining up with TRBD1. From germline, CDR1 is SGDLS and CDR2 YYNGEE. The CDR3 totals 16 residues. Trimming cost V 3 bases and J 7 bases; bases outside gene matches: 10. The full variable domain, rest sourced from reference TRBV9 and TRBJ2-3, is DSGVTQTPKHLITATGQRVTLRCSPRSGDLSVYWYQQSLDQGLQFLIQYYNGEERAKGNILERFSAQQFPDLHSELNLSSLELGDSALYFCASSAPRTGGMNTQYFGPGTRLTVL.

The DNA of the CDR3 is TGTGCCAGCAGCTCAGGAGGAGGGGGGAGTAGGCAGTTCTTC. This codes for CASSSGGGGSRQFF. This rearrangement joins TRBV7-9 to TRBJ2-1; D might be TRBD1 or TRBD2, each matching 6 bases. Germline V gives CDR1 SEHNR, CDR2 FQNEAQ (reference sequence). V lost 4 bases and J 12 bases, leaving 19 bases between the germline ends. The CDR3 length is 14 residues.

The chain has TRBV7-8 and TRBJ1-5, with 7 bases lining up with TRBD1. Germline V lookup: CDR1 SGHVS, CDR2 FQNEAQ. Trimming cost V 0 bases and J 5 bases; bases outside gene matches: 4. CDR3 length: 15 amino acids. CDR3 in DNA: TGTGCCAGCAGCTTAGCACAGGGGACGGATCAGCCCCAGCATTTT. It codes for CASSLAQGTDQPQHF.

This chain joins TRBV5-1 and TRBJ2-1; the D gene is possibly TRBD2 (6 bases). The CDR3 has 13 amino acids. The V and J ends lost 3 bases and 7 bases respectively, with 11 bases between them. The germline V gene has CDR1 SGHRS and CDR2 YFSETQ. The CDR3 here is CASSSVAGNEQFF. For the CDR3, the DNA is TGCGCCAGCAGCTCGGTGGCGGGGAATGAGCAGTTCTTC.

The J gene is TRBJ2-3, the V gene TRBV4-3; D possibly corresponds to TRBD2 (5 bases). The germline V gene has CDR1 LGHNA and CDR2 YSLEER. The CDR3 has 15 residues. The ends were cut back, 3 bases at V and 6 bases at J, with 16 bases in the middle. CDR3 nucleotides: TGCGCCAGCAGCCAGGGGAAGCGGAATGGGGATACGCAGTATTTT. Residues: CASSQGKRNGDTQYF.